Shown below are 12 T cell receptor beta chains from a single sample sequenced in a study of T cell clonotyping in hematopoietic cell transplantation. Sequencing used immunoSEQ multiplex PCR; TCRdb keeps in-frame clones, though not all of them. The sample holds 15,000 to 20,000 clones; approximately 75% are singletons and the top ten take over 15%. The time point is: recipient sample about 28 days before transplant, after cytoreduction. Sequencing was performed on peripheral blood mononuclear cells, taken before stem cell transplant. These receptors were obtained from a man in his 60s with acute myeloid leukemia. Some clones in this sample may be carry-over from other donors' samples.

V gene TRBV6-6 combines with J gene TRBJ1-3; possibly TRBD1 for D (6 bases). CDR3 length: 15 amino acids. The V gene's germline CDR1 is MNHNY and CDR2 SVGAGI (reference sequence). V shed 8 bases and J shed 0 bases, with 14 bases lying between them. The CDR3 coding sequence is TGTGCCAGCGGACGGACAGAGAGCTCTGGAAACACCATATATTTT. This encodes CASGRTESSGNTIYF.

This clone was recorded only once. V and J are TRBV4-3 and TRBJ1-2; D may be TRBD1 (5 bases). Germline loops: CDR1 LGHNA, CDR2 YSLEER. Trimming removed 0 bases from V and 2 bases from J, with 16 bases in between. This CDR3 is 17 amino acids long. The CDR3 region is CASSQDSAGPQNYGYTF. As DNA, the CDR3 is TGCGCCAGCAGCCAAGATTCGGCAGGGCCTCAAAACTATGGCTACACCTTC.

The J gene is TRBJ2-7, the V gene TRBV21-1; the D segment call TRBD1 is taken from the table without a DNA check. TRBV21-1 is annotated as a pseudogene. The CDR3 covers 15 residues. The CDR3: CASSLGTGGENEQYF. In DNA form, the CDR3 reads TGTGCCAGCAGCCTCGGGACAGGGGGGGAGAACGAGCAGTACTTC.

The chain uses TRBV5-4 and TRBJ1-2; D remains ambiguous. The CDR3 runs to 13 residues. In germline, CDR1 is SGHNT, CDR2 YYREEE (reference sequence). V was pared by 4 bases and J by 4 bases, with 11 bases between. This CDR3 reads CASSPTDAYGYTF. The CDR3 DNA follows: TGTGCCAGCAGCCCGACGGATGCCTATGGCTACACCTTC.

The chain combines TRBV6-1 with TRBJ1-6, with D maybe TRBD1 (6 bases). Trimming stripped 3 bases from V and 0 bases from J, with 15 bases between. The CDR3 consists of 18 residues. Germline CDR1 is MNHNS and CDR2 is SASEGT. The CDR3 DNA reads TGTGCCAGCAGTGAGAGTATGGGGGGGCTCTCCTATAATTCACCCCTCCACTTT. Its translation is CASSESMGGLSYNSPLHF.

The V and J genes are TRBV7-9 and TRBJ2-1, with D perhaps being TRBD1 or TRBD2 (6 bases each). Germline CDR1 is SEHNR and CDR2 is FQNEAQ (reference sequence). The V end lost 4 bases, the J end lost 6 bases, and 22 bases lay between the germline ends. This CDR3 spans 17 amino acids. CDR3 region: CASSSPGPLKGGNEQFF. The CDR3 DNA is TGTGCCAGCAGCTCCCCCGGCCCGTTAAAGGGGGGCAATGAGCAGTTCTTC.

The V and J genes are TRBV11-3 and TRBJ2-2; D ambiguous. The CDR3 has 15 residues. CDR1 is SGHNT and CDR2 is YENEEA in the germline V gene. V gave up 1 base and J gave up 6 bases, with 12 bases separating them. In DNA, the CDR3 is TGTGCCAGCAGCTTAGCCTCAGGCACGTCCGGGGAGCTGTTTTTT. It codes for CASSLASGTSGELFF.

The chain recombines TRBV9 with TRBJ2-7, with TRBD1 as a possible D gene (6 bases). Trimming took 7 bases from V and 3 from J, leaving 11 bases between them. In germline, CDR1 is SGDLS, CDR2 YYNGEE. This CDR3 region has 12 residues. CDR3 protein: CASGTGHYEQYF. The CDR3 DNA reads TGTGCCAGCGGGACGGGACACTACGAGCAGTACTTC.

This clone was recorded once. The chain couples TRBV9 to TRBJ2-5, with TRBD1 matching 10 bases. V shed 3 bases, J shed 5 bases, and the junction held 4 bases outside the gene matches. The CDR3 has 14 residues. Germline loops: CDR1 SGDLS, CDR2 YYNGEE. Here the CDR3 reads CASSGDRGTETQYF. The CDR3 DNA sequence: TGTGCCAGCAGCGGGGACAGGGGTACGGAGACCCAGTACTTC.

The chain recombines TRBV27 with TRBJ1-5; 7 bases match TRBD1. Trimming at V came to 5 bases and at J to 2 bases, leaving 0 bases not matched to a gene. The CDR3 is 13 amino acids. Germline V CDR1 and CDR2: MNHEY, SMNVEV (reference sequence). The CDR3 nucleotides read TGTGCCAGCAGTCAGGGGGGCAATCAGCCCCAGCATTTT. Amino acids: CASSQGGNQPQHF.

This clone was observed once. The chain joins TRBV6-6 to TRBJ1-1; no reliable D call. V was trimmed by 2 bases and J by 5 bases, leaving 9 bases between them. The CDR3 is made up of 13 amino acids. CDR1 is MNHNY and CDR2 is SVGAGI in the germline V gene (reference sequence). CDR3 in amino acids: CASSYTSSTEAFF. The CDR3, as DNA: TGTGCCAGCAGTTACACCTCTTCGACTGAAGCTTTCTTT.

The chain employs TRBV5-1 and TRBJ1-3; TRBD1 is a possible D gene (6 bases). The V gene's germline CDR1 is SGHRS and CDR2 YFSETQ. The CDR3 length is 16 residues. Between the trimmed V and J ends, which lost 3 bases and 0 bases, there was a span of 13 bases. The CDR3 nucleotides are TGCGCCAGCAGCTCCTCAGGGGCCCTCTCTGGAAACACCATATATTTT. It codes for CASSSSGALSGNTIYF.